A selection of T cell receptor beta chains follows, all from one sample in a study of technical replicates of blood from a few donors. The assay was immunoSEQ multiplex PCR, and TCRdb's table has in-frame clones only and misses some. The sample includes 56,000 or so clones, about 96% of them seen just once. Specimen: PBMCs. The receptor source for this set is a human donor in good health. Some clones in this sample may be carry-over from other donors' samples. Both conserved end residues are part of each CDR3. A D gene is named only where the DNA matches it firmly. Clone size is shown for a subset of rows, as once, few, many or a class of expanded clone.

J gene,clone size,D gene,V gene,CDR3 DNA,CDR3 protein
TRBJ2-2,.,.,TRBV21-1,TGTGCCAGCAGCAAAGAGCGGGGTCGGGACACCGGGGAGCTGTTTTTT,CASSKERGRDTGELFF
TRBJ2-1,.,.,TRBV6-5,TGTGCCAGCAGTTTTCGGGCCCCGGGGAACAATGAGCAGTTCTTC,CASSFRAPGNNEQFF
TRBJ1-1,.,.,TRBV7-9,TGTGCCAGCAGCCAATCTTCAGGGGTCACTGAAGCTTTCTTT,CASSQSSGVTEAFF
TRBJ2-7,.,TRBD2,TRBV7-9,TGTGCCAGCAGCTTGTCAGGGACTAGGTCTGACGAGCAGTACTTC,CASSLSGTRSDEQYF
TRBJ2-7,.,.,TRBV4-1,TGCGCCAGCAGCCAAGATCGGGCTAGCGAGCGCTCCTACGAGCAGTACTTC,CASSQDRASERSYEQYF
TRBJ2-7,once,TRBD2,TRBV7-9,TGTGCCAGCAGTAGACTAGCGGGAGTCTACGAGCAGTACTTC,CASSRLAGVYEQYF
TRBJ2-5,.,.,TRBV7-9,TGTGCCAGCCGACAGGGAGGAGAGACCCAGTACTTC,CASRQGGETQYF
TRBJ2-7,.,TRBD2,TRBV4-3,TGCGCCAGCACCCAAACAGCGGGAGACGAGCAGTACTTC,CASTQTAGDEQYF
TRBJ2-4,.,TRBD1,TRBV7-2,TGTGCCAGCAGCTTGGACAGGCTAAACATTCAGTACTTC,CASSLDRLNIQYF
TRBJ2-1,.,TRBD2,TRBV11-1,TGTGCCAGCAGCTCCCTGAGGGCGGGGGGAGTAAGTTACAATGAGCAGTTCTTC,CASSSLRAGGVSYNEQFF
TRBJ2-5,few,.,TRBV14,TGTGCCAGCAGCCAGCCACGGTTACTTATTCAAGAGACCCAGTACTTC,CASSQPRLLIQETQYF
TRBJ2-7,.,.,TRBV10-2,TGCGCCAGCAGTGGCCGGGAAATGGCCTACGAGCAGTACTTC,CASSGREMAYEQYF
TRBJ2-7,.,.,TRBV6-5,TGTGCCAGCAGGGGAGCGGGTTACGAGCAGTACTTC,CASRGAGYEQYF
TRBJ2-1,.,TRBD2,TRBV18,TGTGCCAGCTCACCACAGCCTAGCGGGAGGACTTTTGAGCAGTTCTTC,CASSPQPSGRTFEQFF
TRBJ1-3,.,.,TRBV7-6,TGTGCCAGCAGCCCCGCCGGGGTCCTGAGAGGGAACACCATATATTTT,CASSPAGVLRGNTIYF
TRBJ1-1,.,TRBD1,TRBV27,TGTGCCAGCTCCCGACCGGGACAGGCGGTCACTGAAGCTTTCTTT,CASSRPGQAVTEAFF
TRBJ2-2,few,.,TRBV4-1,TGCGCCAGCAGCCAAGATGGAGGGATGCCGAGGGGGGAGCTGTTTTTT,CASSQDGGMPRGELFF
TRBJ2-3,.,TRBD2,TRBV9,TGTGCCAGCAGCCGGACTAGCGGGAGACTTAGCACAGATACGCAGTATTTT,CASSRTSGRLSTDTQYF
TRBJ1-1,.,.,TRBV9,TGTGCCAGCAGCACCCGTCCAGGAACTGAAGCTTTCTTT,CASSTRPGTEAFF
TRBJ1-3,.,.,TRBV9,TGTGCCAGCACCGGACAAATCTCTGGAAACACCATATATTTT,CASTGQISGNTIYF
TRBJ2-3,.,TRBD1,TRBV2,TGTGCCAGCCTGTTAGACAGGGTAACAGATACGCAGTATTTT,CASLLDRVTDTQYF
TRBJ2-3,once,.,TRBV9,TGTGCCAGCAGCGTAGTCGGGGGTACAGATACGCAGTATTTT,CASSVVGGTDTQYF
TRBJ1-5,.,.,TRBV1,TGCACCAGCAGCCAAGAGGGGAGGGGTCAGCCCCAGCATTTT,CTSSQEGRGQPQHF
TRBJ1-1,once,TRBD1,TRBV5-8,TGTGCCAGCAGCTTGTTAGGGGGCGGTAAGGCTGAAGCTTTCTTT,CASSLLGGGKAEAFF
TRBJ2-2,.,TRBD2,TRBV4-3,TGCGCCAGCAGCTTAGGGAAGCGGGGGGCGGGCACCGGGGAGCTGTTTTTT,CASSLGKRGAGTGELFF
TRBJ1-1,.,TRBD1,TRBV14,TGTGCCAGCAGCCACCCGGGACAGGGTTTTGGTGCTTTCTTT,CASSHPGQGFGAFF
TRBJ1-2,.,TRBD1,TRBV4-3,TGCGCCAGCAGCCCGGGACAGAACTATGGCTACACCTTC,CASSPGQNYGYTF
TRBJ2-5,.,.,TRBV6-6,TGTGCCAGCACCGATGGACTCGGCGGGGTGGAGACCCAGTACTTC,CASTDGLGGVETQYF
TRBJ2-2,.,TRBD1,TRBV7-2,TGTGCCAGCAGCTTAGGGGGCCTTGGACAGGTGGTCGGGGAGCTGTTTTTT,CASSLGGLGQVVGELFF
TRBJ2-1,.,TRBD2,TRBV6-5,TGTGCCAGCAGTTATAGCGGGGGGCCAACTAACAATGAGCAGTTCTTC,CASSYSGGPTNNEQFF
TRBJ2-7,.,TRBD1,TRBV2,TGTGCCAGCAGACCCGGGACAGGGAATTACGAGCAGTACTTC,CASRPGTGNYEQYF
TRBJ2-5,.,TRBD2,TRBV4-2,TGTGCCAGCAGCCAGTGGACTAGCGCTCAAGAGACCCAGTACTTC,CASSQWTSAQETQYF
TRBJ2-3,.,TRBD2,TRBV30,TGTGCCTGGAGTTATAGGCCTAGCGGGAGGGTAGATACGCAGTATTTT,CAWSYRPSGRVDTQYF
TRBJ2-1,.,TRBD2,TRBV11-2,TGTGCCAGCAGCTCAATGACTAGCGTCAGTAATGAGCAGTTCTTC,CASSSMTSVSNEQFF
TRBJ2-3,.,TRBD2,TRBV15,TGTGCCACCAGCAAAAGAGCGGGGGGACATCCCACAGATACGCAGTATTTT,CATSKRAGGHPTDTQYF
TRBJ2-1,.,TRBD2,TRBV4-1,TGCGCCAGCAGCCAAACAAAGGGCGGGAGGACCTACAATGAGCAGTTCTTC,CASSQTKGGRTYNEQFF
TRBJ1-1,.,.,TRBV18,TGTGCCAGCTCACCTGCTGGGAGTATAAGATACACTGAAGCTTTCTTT,CASSPAGSIRYTEAFF
TRBJ2-1,.,TRBD1,TRBV7-6,TGTGCCAGCAGCTTATATGGGACAGGGGGCTGGGATGAGCAGTTCTTC,CASSLYGTGGWDEQFF
TRBJ2-4,.,TRBD2,TRBV5-6,TGTGCCAGCAGCTTTAGCGGGAGGGTGAACATTCAGTACTTC,CASSFSGRVNIQYF
TRBJ2-1,.,.,TRBV6-4,TGTGCCAGCAGTGGAGGACAGGGAGGGGGCAGTGAGCAGTTCTTC,CASSGGQGGGSEQFF
TRBJ2-7,.,.,TRBV5-6,TGTGCCAGCAGCTCCCGGGACTCAGCCTACGAGCAGTACTTC,CASSSRDSAYEQYF
TRBJ2-5,.,TRBD2,TRBV7-2,TGTGCCAGCAGCTTAGTTAGCGGGGGGGCCGGGGAGACCCAGTACTTC,CASSLVSGGAGETQYF
TRBJ1-4,.,.,TRBV5-1,TGCGCCAGCAGCTTGGTTGGACAGACAGAAAAACTGTTTTTT,CASSLVGQTEKLFF
TRBJ2-7,.,.,TRBV11-2,TGTGCCAGCAGCTTACCGCGTACCTCCCCGCAGCAGTACTTC,CASSLPRTSPQQYF
TRBJ2-7,.,TRBD2,TRBV27,TGTGCCAGCAGGACTAGCGGGGGGGCCAGCGAGCAGTACTTC,CASRTSGGASEQYF
TRBJ1-6,few,TRBD1,TRBV30,TGTGCCTGGAGTGCCGGGACAGGGAAAACACCCCTCCACTTT,CAWSAGTGKTPLHF
TRBJ2-2,.,TRBD2,TRBV7-6,TGTGCCAGCAGCCGGAGGCCTAGCGGGACGAACACCGGGGAGCTGTTTTTT,CASSRRPSGTNTGELFF
TRBJ1-2,.,TRBD1,TRBV6-5,TGTGCCAGCAGACGGGACAGCGCAGATGGCTACACCTTC,CASRRDSADGYTF
TRBJ1-5,.,.,TRBV6-1,TGTGCCAGCAGCATCACAACAGGGCAGCCCCAGCATTTT,CASSITTGQPQHF
TRBJ2-5,.,.,TRBV4-3,TGCGCCAGCAGCCGGGGACTCGTGCAGACCCAGTACTTC,CASSRGLVQTQYF
TRBJ1-1,once,.,TRBV7-9,TGTGCCAGCAGCTCCGTGGGGGGGGACACTGAAGCTTTCTTT,CASSSVGGDTEAFF
TRBJ2-7,.,TRBD1,TRBV2,TGTGCCAGCGGTCGGTCGACAGGGAGCTCCTACGAGCAGTACTTC,CASGRSTGSSYEQYF
TRBJ2-3,.,.,TRBV4-2,TGTGCCAGCAGCGAAGCTAGCACAGATACGCAGTATTTT,CASSEASTDTQYF
TRBJ2-5,.,.,TRBV7-8,TGTGCCAGCAGCTTAGCGCGGGAGACCCAGTACTTC,CASSLARETQYF
TRBJ1-1,once,.,TRBV5-5,TGTGCCAGCAGCCTTTCAACGGGGGAAAACACTGAAGCTTTCTTT,CASSLSTGENTEAFF
TRBJ1-2,.,.,TRBV4-3,TGCGCCAGCAGCCACGTTCAGGACAGTGCTAACTATGGCTACACCTTC,CASSHVQDSANYGYTF
TRBJ2-1,.,TRBD1,TRBV9,TGTGCCAGCAGCGTAGGACAGGGAGCCTACAATGAGCAGTTCTTC,CASSVGQGAYNEQFF